This T cell receptor (beta chain) emerged from a study of beta chain features in type 1 diabetes. General study points: Type 1 diabetes patients showed a moderate but significant shortening of TCRB CDR3s in all four CD4+ subsets.

This clone showed up just a few times. Its target is not known. The purity of all sorted populations exceeded 98%. V gave up 4 bases and J gave up 10 bases; unmatched junction bases: 8. The germline gives CDR1 SGHTA, CDR2 FQGTGA. The CDR3 length is 14 residues. Expressed TCRB transcripts got sequenced, as all isolated RNA was reverse transcribed. The method was immunoSEQ multiplex PCR; TCRdb's version includes in-frame clones alone and lacks a portion of them. Of some 150,000 clones listed, around 50% were seen once; the top ten hold under 0.45%. This rearrangement joins TRBV7-3 to TRBJ2-1; 9 bases line up with TRBD1. Source material: Tregs from blood. This TCR came from a man younger than 35 in good health. The CDR3 region is CASSSGQGSWEQFF. The CDR3 nucleotides read TGTGCCAGCAGCTCGGGACAGGGCTCATGGGAGCAGTTCTTC.